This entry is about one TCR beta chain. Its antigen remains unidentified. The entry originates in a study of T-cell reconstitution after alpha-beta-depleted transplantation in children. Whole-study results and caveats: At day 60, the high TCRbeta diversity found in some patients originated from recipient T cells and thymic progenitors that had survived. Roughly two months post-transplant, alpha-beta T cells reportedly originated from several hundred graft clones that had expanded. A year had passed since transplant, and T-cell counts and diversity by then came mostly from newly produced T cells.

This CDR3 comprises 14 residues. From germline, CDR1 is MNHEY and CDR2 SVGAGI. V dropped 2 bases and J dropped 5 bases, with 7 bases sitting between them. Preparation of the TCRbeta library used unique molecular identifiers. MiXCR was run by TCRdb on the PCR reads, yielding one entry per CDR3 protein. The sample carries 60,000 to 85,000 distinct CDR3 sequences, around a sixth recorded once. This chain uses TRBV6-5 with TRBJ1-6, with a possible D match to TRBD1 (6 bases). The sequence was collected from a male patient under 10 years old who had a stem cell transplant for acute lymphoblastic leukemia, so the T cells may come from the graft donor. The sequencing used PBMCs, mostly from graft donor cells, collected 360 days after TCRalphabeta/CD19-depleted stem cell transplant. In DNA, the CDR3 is TGTGCCAGCAGTTACAGGGGGGATAATTCACCCCTCCACTTT. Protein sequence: CASSYRGDNSPLHF.